What follows describes a single T cell receptor (beta chain). This sample was taken from a study of blood T cell repertoires in COVID-19. Germline V gives CDR1 SGHDT, CDR2 YYEEEE. The CDR3 loop spans 16 amino acids. Trimming took 4 bases from V and 2 from J, leaving 17 bases between them. Source study methods: Amplification from reference gene primers served as the basis for estimated nucleated cell counts. The data were produced by immunoSEQ multiplex PCR, yet TCRdb's version contains in-frame clones alone and is incomplete. V, J and clone size derive from that table, while D and trimming were established from the DNA sequence. Of approximately 110,000 clones listed, 86% were seen once; the top ten hold 5% to 6%.

The V gene is TRBV5-6, the J gene TRBJ2-3, with D possibly matching TRBD2 (6 bases). The receptor comes from a human donor in a cohort sampled during active COVID-19. Sequencing used peripheral blood. The CDR3 DNA reads as TGTGCCAGCAGCCGAGGCGGCGGGATACCCACAGATACGCAGTATTTT. Translating gives CASSRGGGIPTDTQYF.